This T cell receptor beta chain was profiled in a study of blood T cell repertoires in COVID-19. The data were produced by immunoSEQ multiplex PCR, yet TCRdb's version contains in-frame clones alone and is incomplete. The sample holds 120,000 or so clones, 76% seen once. Trimming cost V 1 base and J 5 bases, with 11 bases left between them. The CDR3 has 14 amino acids. In germline, CDR1 is SGHTA, CDR2 FQGTGA. The TCR originated in an elderly woman with acute or convalescent COVID-19. The sample taken for sequencing was peripheral blood. The chain recombines TRBV7-3 with TRBJ1-1; a weak D match, TRBD1 (6 bases). The CDR3 DNA sequence: TGTGCCAGCAGCTTAAGCGGGCAGGGGACTGAAGCTTTCTTT. Its translation: CASSLSGQGTEAFF.